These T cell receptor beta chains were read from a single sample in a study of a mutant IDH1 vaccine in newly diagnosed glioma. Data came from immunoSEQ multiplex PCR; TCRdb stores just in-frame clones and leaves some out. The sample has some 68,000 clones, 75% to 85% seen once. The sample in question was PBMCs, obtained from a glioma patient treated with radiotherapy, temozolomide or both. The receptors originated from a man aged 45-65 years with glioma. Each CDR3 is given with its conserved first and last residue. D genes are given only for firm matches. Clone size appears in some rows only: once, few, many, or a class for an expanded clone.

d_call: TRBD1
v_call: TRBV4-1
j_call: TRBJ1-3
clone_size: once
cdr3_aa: CASSPDRGSGNTIYF
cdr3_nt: TGCGCCAGCAGCCCAGACAGGGGCTCTGGAAACACCATATATTTT

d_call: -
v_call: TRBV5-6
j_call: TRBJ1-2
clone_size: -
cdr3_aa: CASSLRINYGYTF
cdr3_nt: TGTGCCAGCAGCTTAAGGATAAACTATGGCTACACCTTC

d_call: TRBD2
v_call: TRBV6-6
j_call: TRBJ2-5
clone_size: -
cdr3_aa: CASSYSGLAGETQYF
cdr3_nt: TGTGCCAGCAGTTATTCGGGACTAGCGGGAGAGACCCAGTACTTC

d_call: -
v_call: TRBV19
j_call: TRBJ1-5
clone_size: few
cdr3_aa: CASKREESNQPQHF
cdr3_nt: TGTGCCAGTAAGAGGGAGGAAAGCAATCAGCCCCAGCATTTT

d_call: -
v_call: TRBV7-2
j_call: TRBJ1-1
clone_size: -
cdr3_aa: CASSPRGQWFEAFF
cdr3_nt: TGTGCCAGCAGCCCGAGAGGGCAGTGGTTTGAAGCTTTCTTT

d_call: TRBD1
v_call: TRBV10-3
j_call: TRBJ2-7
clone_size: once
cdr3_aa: CAISGGTGTDYEQYF
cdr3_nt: TGTGCCATCAGTGGGGGAACCGGGACAGACTACGAGCAGTACTTC

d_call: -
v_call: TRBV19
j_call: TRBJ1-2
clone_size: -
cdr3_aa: CASSTLDGPGGYTF
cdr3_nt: TGTGCCAGTAGTACCCTCGACGGTCCGGGCGGCTACACCTTC

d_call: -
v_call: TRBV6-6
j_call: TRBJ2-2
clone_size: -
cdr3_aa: CASSSLSEGGELFF
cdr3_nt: TGTGCCAGCAGCTCCCTCAGCGAGGGCGGGGAGCTGTTTTTT

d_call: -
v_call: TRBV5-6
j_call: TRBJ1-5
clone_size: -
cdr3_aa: CASSRGRGQPQHF
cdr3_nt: TGTGCCAGCAGCCGGGGCCGGGGTCAGCCCCAGCATTTT

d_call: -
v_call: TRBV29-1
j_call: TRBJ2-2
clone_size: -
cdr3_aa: CSVEEGRGHVTGELFF
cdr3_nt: TGCAGCGTCGAAGAGGGCAGGGGACACGTCACCGGGGAGCTGTTTTTT

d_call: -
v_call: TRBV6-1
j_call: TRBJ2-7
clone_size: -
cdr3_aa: CASTHEGATYEQYF
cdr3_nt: TGTGCCAGCACTCACGAAGGGGCAACCTACGAGCAGTACTTC

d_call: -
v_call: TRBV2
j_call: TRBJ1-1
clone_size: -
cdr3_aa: CASSGPGDTEAFF
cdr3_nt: TGTGCCAGCAGTGGCCCGGGGGACACTGAAGCTTTCTTT

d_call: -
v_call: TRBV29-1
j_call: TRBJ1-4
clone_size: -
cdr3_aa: CSVPGGDEKLFF
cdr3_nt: TGCAGCGTCCCAGGAGGAGATGAAAAACTGTTTTTT

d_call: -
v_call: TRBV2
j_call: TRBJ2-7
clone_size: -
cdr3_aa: CASSVVGYEQYF
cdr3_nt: TGTGCCAGCAGTGTCGTGGGCTACGAGCAGTACTTC

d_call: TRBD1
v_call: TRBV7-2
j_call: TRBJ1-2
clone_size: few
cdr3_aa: CASSFDGTGGGYTF
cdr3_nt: TGTGCCAGCAGCTTTGACGGGACAGGGGGTGGCTACACCTTC

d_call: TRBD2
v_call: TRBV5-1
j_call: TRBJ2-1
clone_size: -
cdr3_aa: CASSLWQRGSPGEQFF
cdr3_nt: TGCGCCAGCAGCTTGTGGCAGCGGGGGTCCCCCGGTGAGCAGTTCTTC

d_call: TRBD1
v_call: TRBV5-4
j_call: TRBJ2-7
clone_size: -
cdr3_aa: CASSSQVGDRYSYEQYF
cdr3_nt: TGTGCCAGCAGCTCCCAGGTGGGGGACAGGTACTCCTACGAGCAGTACTTC

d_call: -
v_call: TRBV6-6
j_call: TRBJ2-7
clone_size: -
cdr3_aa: CASSYTGSSYEQYF
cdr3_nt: TGTGCCAGCAGTTACACGGGCAGCTCCTACGAGCAGTACTTC

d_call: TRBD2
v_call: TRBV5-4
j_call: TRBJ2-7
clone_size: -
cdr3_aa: CASSPGGPSYEQYF
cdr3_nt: TGTGCCAGCAGCCCGGGGGGACCTTCCTACGAGCAGTACTTC

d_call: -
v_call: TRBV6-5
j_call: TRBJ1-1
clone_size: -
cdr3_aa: CASSTVNTEAFF
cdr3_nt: TGTGCCAGCAGTACGGTGAACACTGAAGCTTTCTTT

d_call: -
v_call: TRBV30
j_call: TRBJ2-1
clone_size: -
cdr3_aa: CAWSVHEGSYNEQFF
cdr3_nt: TGTGCCTGGAGTGTACATGAGGGCTCCTACAATGAGCAGTTCTTC

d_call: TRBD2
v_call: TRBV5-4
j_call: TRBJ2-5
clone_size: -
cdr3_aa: CASSPAGGETQYF
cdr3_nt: TGTGCCAGCAGCCCTGCGGGGGGAGAGACCCAGTACTTC

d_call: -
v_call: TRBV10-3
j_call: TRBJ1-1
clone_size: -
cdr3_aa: CAISDGGSTEAFF
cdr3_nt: TGTGCCATCAGTGATGGGGGTAGCACTGAAGCTTTCTTT

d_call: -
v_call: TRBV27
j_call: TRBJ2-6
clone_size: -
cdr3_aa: CASSLRPPFPNDPSGANVLTF
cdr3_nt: TGTGCCAGCAGTTTAAGGCCCCCATTCCCGAATGACCCCTCTGGGGCCAACGTCCTGACTTTC

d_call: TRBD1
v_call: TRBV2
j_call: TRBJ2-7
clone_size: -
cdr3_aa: CASSMDRDQKYEQYF
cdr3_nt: TGTGCCAGCAGTATGGACAGGGACCAAAAATACGAGCAGTACTTC

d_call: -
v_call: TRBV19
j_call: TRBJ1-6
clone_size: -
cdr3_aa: CASSIAASDSYNSPLHF
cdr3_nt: TGTGCCAGTAGTATCGCAGCTTCGGACTCCTATAATTCACCCCTCCACTTT

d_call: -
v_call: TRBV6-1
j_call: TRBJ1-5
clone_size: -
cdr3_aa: CASSRQGNQPQHF
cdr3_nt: TGTGCCAGCAGCCGACAGGGCAATCAGCCCCAGCATTTT

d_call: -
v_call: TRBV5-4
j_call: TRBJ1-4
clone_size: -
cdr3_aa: CASSLRPPGEKLFF
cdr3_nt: TGTGCCAGCAGCTTGAGACCCCCCGGTGAAAAACTGTTTTTT

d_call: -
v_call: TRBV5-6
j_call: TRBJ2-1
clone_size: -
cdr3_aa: CASSLPGTTYNEQFF
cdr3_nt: TGTGCCAGCAGCTTACCCGGGACAACATACAATGAGCAGTTCTTC

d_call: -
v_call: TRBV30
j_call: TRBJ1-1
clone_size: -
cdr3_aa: CAWSVAATEAFF
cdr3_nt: TGTGCCTGGAGTGTGGCGGCCACTGAAGCTTTCTTT

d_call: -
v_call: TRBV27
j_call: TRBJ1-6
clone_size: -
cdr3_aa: CASSLGHSPLHF
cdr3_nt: TGTGCCAGCAGTTTGGGCCATTCACCCCTCCACTTT

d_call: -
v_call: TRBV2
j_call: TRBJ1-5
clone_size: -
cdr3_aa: CASTTLLWQPQHF
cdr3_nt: TGTGCCAGCACCACGCTACTTTGGCAGCCCCAGCATTTT

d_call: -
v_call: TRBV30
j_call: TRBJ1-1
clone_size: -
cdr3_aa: CAWSRQTNTEAFF
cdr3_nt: TGTGCCTGGAGTAGACAGACTAACACTGAAGCTTTCTTT

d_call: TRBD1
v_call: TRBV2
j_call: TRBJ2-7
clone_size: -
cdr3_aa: CASSSTGESEQYF
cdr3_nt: TGTGCCAGCAGTTCTACAGGGGAGAGCGAGCAGTACTTC

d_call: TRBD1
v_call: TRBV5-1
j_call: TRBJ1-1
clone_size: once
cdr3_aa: CASSSRQGNTEAFF
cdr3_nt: TGCGCCAGCAGCTCCAGACAGGGGAACACTGAAGCTTTCTTT

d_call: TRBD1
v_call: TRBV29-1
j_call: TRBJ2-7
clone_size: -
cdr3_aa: CSVAPGQGQYEQYF
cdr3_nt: TGCAGCGTGGCTCCGGGACAGGGTCAGTACGAGCAGTACTTC

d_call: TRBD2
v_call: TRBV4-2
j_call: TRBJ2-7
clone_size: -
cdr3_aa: CASSQGTGTSGYEQYF
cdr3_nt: TGTGCCAGCAGCCAGGGGACCGGGACTAGCGGCTACGAGCAGTACTTC

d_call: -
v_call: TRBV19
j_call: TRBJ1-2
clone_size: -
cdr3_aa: CASSIDRQQNNYGYTF
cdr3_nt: TGTGCCAGTAGTATAGATCGCCAGCAGAATAACTATGGCTACACCTTC

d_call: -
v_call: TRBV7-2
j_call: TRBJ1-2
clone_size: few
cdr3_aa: CASSQQESGNTF
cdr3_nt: TGTGCCAGCAGCCAGCAGGAATCTGGGAACACCTTC

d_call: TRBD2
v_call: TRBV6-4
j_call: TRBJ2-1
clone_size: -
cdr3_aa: CASSTGGGGNEQFF
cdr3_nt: TGTGCCAGCAGTACTGGCGGGGGGGGGAATGAGCAGTTCTTC

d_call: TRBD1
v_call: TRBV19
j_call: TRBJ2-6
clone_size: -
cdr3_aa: CASSLGRGLGANVLTF
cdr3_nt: TGTGCCAGTAGTTTGGGCAGGGGGCTGGGGGCCAACGTCCTGACTTTC

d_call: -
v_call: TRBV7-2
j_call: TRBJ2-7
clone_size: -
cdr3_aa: CASRLGRSSYEQYF
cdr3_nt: TGTGCCAGCAGATTGGGACGGAGCTCCTACGAGCAGTACTTC

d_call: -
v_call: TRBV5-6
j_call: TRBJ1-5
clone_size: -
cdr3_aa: CASSLNRDQPQHF
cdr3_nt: TGTGCCAGCAGCTTGAATAGGGATCAGCCCCAGCATTTT

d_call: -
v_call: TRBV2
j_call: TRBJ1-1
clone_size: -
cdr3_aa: CASMRSMNTEAFF
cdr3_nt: TGTGCCAGCATGAGGTCCATGAACACTGAAGCTTTCTTT

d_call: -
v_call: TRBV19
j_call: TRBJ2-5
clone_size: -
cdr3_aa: CASSTGETQYF
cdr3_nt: TGTGCCAGTAGTACTGGCGAGACCCAGTACTTC

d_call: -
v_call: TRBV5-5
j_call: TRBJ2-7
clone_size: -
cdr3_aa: CASSLTPENEQYF
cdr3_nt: TGTGCCAGCAGCCTAACCCCCGAGAACGAGCAGTACTTC

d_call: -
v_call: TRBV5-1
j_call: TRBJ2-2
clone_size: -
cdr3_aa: CASSLGHTGELFF
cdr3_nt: TGCGCCAGCAGCTTGGGGCACACCGGGGAGCTGTTTTTT

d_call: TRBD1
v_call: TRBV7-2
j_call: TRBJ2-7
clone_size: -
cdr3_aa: CASSLGTGSYEQYF
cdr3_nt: TGTGCCAGCAGCTTAGGGACAGGTTCCTACGAGCAGTACTTC

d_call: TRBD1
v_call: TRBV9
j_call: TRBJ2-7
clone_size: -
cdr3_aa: CASSVGRDSIYEQYF
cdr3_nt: TGTGCCAGCAGCGTAGGCCGGGACAGTATCTACGAGCAGTACTTC

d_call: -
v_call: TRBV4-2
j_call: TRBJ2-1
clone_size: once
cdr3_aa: CASSQAGTNSYNEQFF
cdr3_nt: TGTGCCAGCAGCCAAGCCGGGACAAATTCCTACAATGAGCAGTTCTTC

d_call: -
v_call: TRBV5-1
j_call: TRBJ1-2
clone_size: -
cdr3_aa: CASSLEGDYGYTF
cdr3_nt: TGCGCCAGCAGCTTGGAAGGAGACTATGGCTACACCTTC

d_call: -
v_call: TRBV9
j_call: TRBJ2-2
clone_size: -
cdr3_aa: CASSVGSTGELFF
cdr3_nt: TGTGCCAGCAGCGTAGGATCCACCGGGGAGCTGTTTTTT

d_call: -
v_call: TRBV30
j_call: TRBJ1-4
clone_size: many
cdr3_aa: CAWSGDMVKLFF
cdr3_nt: TGTGCCTGGAGTGGGGACATGGTAAAACTGTTTTTT

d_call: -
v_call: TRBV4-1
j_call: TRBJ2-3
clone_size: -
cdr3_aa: CASSQESGTDTQYF
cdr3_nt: TGCGCCAGCAGCCAAGAAAGTGGCACAGATACGCAGTATTTT

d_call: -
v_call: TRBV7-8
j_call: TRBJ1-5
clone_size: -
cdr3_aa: CASSLGGNSNQPQHF
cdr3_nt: TGTGCCAGCAGCTTGGGGGGGAATAGCAATCAGCCCCAGCATTTT